Listed here are 9 T cell receptor beta chains from one sample, sequenced in a study of blood T cell repertoires in COVID-19. TCRdb's copy holds only in-frame clones and misses some; the assay was immunoSEQ multiplex PCR. This table has around 140,000 clones, roughly 84% appearing once. Sequenced material: peripheral blood. Receptors originate from a human donor in a cohort sampled during active COVID-19.

This clone was seen just once. The V call is TRBV5-6, the J call TRBJ2-7, with a weak D call TRBD1 (6 bases). Trimming removed 4 bases at V and 2 bases at J, with 16 bases between. CDR1 and CDR2 (germline): SGHDT, YYEEEE. The CDR3 spans 15 residues. The CDR3 DNA is TGTGCCAGCAGCCCCCACAGGGTACGGACCTACGAGCAGTACTTC. It specifies CASSPHRVRTYEQYF.

This chain connects TRBV5-1 to TRBJ2-5; 14 bases match TRBD2. From germline, CDR1 is SGHRS and CDR2 YFSETQ. The length of the CDR3 is 15 residues. The junction had 3 bases not matched to a gene; V was cut back by 3 bases and J by 5 bases. CDR3 residues: CASSSTSGGAETQYF. The CDR3 DNA follows: TGCGCCAGCAGCTCGACTAGCGGGGGGGCGGAGACCCAGTACTTC.

The genes are TRBV29-1 and TRBJ2-7; 7 bases match TRBD1. This CDR3 is built from 11 residues. CDR1 and CDR2 (germline): SQVTM, ANQGSEA. The ends lost 6 bases at V and 7 bases at J; junction bases unmatched: 6. The CDR3 nucleotides read TGCAGCGTCCAGACAGGGTTTGAGCAGTACTTC. It translates to CSVQTGFEQYF.

V gene TRBV3-1 (or the pseudogene TRBV3-2) combines with J gene TRBJ2-1; 8 bases align to TRBD1. V shed 4 bases, J shed 5 bases, and the junction held 4 bases outside the gene matches. Germline loops: CDR1 LGHDT, CDR2 YNNKEL (reference sequence). This CDR3 comprises 14 residues. Here the CDR3 reads CASSRQGLDNEQFF. CDR3 bases: TGTGCCAGCAGCCGACAGGGGTTGGACAATGAGCAGTTCTTC.

In its sample, this clone was seen a few times. V and J are TRBV10-3 and TRBJ1-2, with 7 bases aligning to TRBD1. This CDR3 contains 13 residues. After removal of 3 bases from V and 3 bases from J, the junction contained 1 base not matched to a gene. Germline assignment: CDR1 ENHRY and CDR2 SYGVKD. CDR3 sequence reads: CAISDRGDYGYTF. The CDR3 DNA is TGTGCCATCAGTGACAGGGGGGACTATGGCTACACCTTC.

CDR3 in DNA: TGTGCCAACCAGGGTTTCGGCCAGCCCCAGCATTTT. Protein: CANQGFGQPQHF. The chain has TRBV28 and TRBJ1-5; D perhaps matches TRBD1 (5 bases). This CDR3 region has 12 residues. Germline values: CDR1 MDHEN, CDR2 SYDVKM. V was shortened by 10 bases and J by 7 bases, with 14 bases between the two germline ends.

The rearrangement links TRBV14 to TRBJ2-7; D unclear. Germline V CDR1 and CDR2: SGHDN, FVKESK. The CDR3 length is 13 residues. V dropped 4 bases and J dropped 2 bases, with 9 bases sitting between them. Here the CDR3 reads CASSLDLPYEQYV. The CDR3 bases are TGTGCCAGCAGCCTAGACCTACCCTACGAGCAGTACGTC.

Turning to this clone: This specimen includes other DNA sequences encoding the same CDR3. V and J are TRBV6-5 and TRBJ2-3, with TRBD2 identical over 7 bases. CDR1 MNHEY and CDR2 SVGAGI come from the germline V gene. J gave up 1 base and V 4 bases, and 2 bases lay outside the gene matches. This CDR3 region has 14 residues. CDR3 amino acids: CASSSRGGTDTQYF. The CDR3 coding sequence is TGTGCCAGCAGTTCTCGGGGGGGCACAGATACGCAGTATTTT.

The chain has TRBV6-1 and TRBJ2-7, with D unresolved. V shed 0 bases and J shed 0 bases, with 9 bases lying between them. Germline V gives CDR1 MNHNS, CDR2 SASEGT. The CDR3 covers 15 residues. Written as DNA, the CDR3 is TGTGCCAGCAGTGAAGCGGTGTGGAGCTCCTACGAGCAGTACTTC. Residues: CASSEAVWSSYEQYF.